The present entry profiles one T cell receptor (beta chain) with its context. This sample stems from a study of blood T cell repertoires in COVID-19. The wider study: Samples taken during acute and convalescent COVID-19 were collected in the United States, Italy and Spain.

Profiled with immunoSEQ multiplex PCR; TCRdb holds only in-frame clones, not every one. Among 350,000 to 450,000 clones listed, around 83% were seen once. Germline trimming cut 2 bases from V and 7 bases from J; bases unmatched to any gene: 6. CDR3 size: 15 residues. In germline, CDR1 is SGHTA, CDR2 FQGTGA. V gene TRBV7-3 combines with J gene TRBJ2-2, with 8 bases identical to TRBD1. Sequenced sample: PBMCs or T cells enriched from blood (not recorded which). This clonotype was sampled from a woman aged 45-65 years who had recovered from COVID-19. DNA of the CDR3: TGTGCCAGCAGCTTAGCAGGGGGCACTGGCGGGGAGCTGTTTTTT. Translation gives CASSLAGGTGGELFF.